This T cell receptor beta chain was sequenced for a study of blood T cell repertoires in COVID-19. Assay used: immunoSEQ multiplex PCR; TCRdb lists only in-frame clones, some missing. The data show 390,000 or so clones, about 89% seen once. This CDR3 is 15 amino acids long. Germline CDR1 reads SGHTA; CDR2 reads FQGNSA. V lost 0 bases and J lost 3, with 12 bases in between. The sequence came from a woman in her twenties or thirties with COVID-19, enrolled during active disease. The chain is built from TRBV7-2 and TRBJ2-7, with unresolved D. The material sequenced was peripheral blood. The CDR3 DNA sequence: TGTGCCAGCAGCTTAGCGCCCGGGTCCTTCTACGAGCAGTACTTC. The encoded protein is CASSLAPGSFYEQYF.